This T cell receptor (beta chain) comes out of a study of Graves' ophthalmopathy and Graves' hyperthyroidism. TCR beta CDR3 amplification used RNA transcripts. HTBI-primed RT-PCR formed the first round, and a multiplex PCR formed the second. TCRdb reanalysed the multiplex PCR reads using MiXCR and keeps one entry per CDR3 protein. The table records 200,000 to 250,000 distinct CDR3 sequences, about 46% of them present only once. Germline-derived CDR1 and CDR2 are DFQATT and SNEGSKA (reference sequence). The V end lost 0 bases, the J end lost 2 bases, and 7 bases lay between the germline ends. This CDR3 has 13 residues.

The chain is built from TRBV20-1 and TRBJ2-5; tentatively, D is TRBD2 (6 bases). The sequenced sample was peripheral blood. The source is an adult man with Graves' ophthalmopathy. The CDR3 here is CSARETRQETQYF. DNA of the CDR3: TGCAGTGCTAGAGAGACTAGACAAGAGACCCAGTACTTC.